Presented here are 29 T cell receptor beta chains from one specimen sequenced in a study of T cells in Graves' hyperthyroidism and ophthalmopathy. The TCR beta CDR3 regions underwent amplification using RNA transcripts as the source. First-round RT-PCR of the TCR CDR3 relied on the HTBI primer set. TCRdb re-called the multiplex PCR reads through MiXCR, storing one row per CDR3 protein. The repertoire has roughly 170,000 distinct CDR3 sequences, about 9% of them found once; the top ten carry roughly a fifth. The sequenced material came from blood. The origin of the receptors is a woman in her late teens or twenties with Graves' hyperthyroidism that later progressed to Graves' ophthalmopathy.

Ten or more counts support this clonotype. The chain is built from TRBV29-1 and TRBJ1-5; TRBD1 aligns across 9 bases. The CDR3 sequence is 12 residues long. V lost 6 bases to trimming and J lost 6 bases; unmatched junction nucleotides: 3. Per the germline V gene, CDR1 is SQVTM and CDR2 is ANQGSEA. The CDR3 loop is CSVAGQGQPQHF. As DNA, the CDR3 is TGCAGCGTCGCGGGACAGGGTCAGCCCCAGCATTTT.

CDR3 loop: CATTRGRREPQHF. The CDR3 DNA reads as TGTGCCACCACCAGGGGTCGAAGGGAGCCCCAGCATTTT. The chain couples TRBV15 to TRBJ1-5; possibly TRBD1 for D (6 bases). V was clipped by 7 bases and J by 8 bases, with 15 bases between them. This CDR3 has 13 amino acids. Germline CDR1 and CDR2: LNHNV and YYDKDF (reference sequence).

The table lists this clonotype with many counts. This chain joins TRBV20-1 and TRBJ2-5; the D is unclear. The germline gives CDR1 DFQATT, CDR2 SNEGSKA (reference sequence). Trimming stripped 4 bases from V and 2 bases from J, with 11 bases between. The CDR3 extends over 13 amino acids. The CDR3 nucleotides are TGCAGTGCTATCTTAGACTCTCAAGAGACCCAGTACTTC. Its translation: CSAILDSQETQYF.

This clonotype was seen many times. CDR3 in DNA: TGCAGCGTTCTCGGGACAGGGGTCAATCAGCCCCAGCATTTT. Translated: CSVLGTGVNQPQHF. The gene calls are TRBV29-1 and TRBJ1-5, with 10 bases matching TRBD1. The CDR3 is 14 residues long. Per germline, CDR1 SQVTM and CDR2 ANQGSEA. V was pared by 5 bases and J by 3 bases, with 4 bases of the junction left unmatched.

In this sample, this clonotype turned up many times. This chain connects TRBV30 to TRBJ2-2; D could derive from TRBD1 or TRBD2 (5 bases each). CDR3 length: 15 amino acids. V was shortened by 0 bases and J by 3 bases, with 11 bases between the two germline ends. Germline V gene lookup returns CDR1 GTSNPN and CDR2 SVGIG (reference sequence). The DNA of the CDR3 is TGTGCCTGGAGTGTAACCGGGGCGGACACCGGGGAGCTGTTTTTT. Translated, it gives CAWSVTGADTGELFF.

This clonotype was seen ten or more times. The rearrangement joins TRBV6-1 to TRBJ2-5; perhaps D is TRBD1 or TRBD2 (7 bases each). CDR1 MNHNS and CDR2 SASEGT come from the germline V gene. V gave up 6 bases and J gave up 12 bases, with 26 bases separating them. The CDR3 is made up of 15 amino acids. CDR3 residues: CASSPREGARWFEYF. The DNA of the CDR3 is TGTGCCAGCAGCCCCAGGGAGGGGGCTAGGTGGTTTGAGTACTTC.

The chain combines TRBV15 with TRBJ1-5, with 7 bases lining up with TRBD1. V shed 3 bases, J shed 7 bases, and the junction held 6 bases outside the gene matches. Germline assignment: CDR1 LNHNV and CDR2 YYDKDF (reference sequence). The CDR3 runs 14 residues. CDR3 residues: CATSRNRGEQPQHF. The CDR3 DNA reads TGTGCCACCAGCAGGAACAGGGGAGAACAGCCCCAGCATTTT.

This clonotype was recorded at least ten times. The chain has TRBV13 and TRBJ1-1; perhaps TRBD1 as D (5 bases). CDR1 is PRHDT, CDR2 FYEKMQ, per germline (reference sequence). This CDR3 has 15 amino acids. V dropped 2 bases and J dropped 4 bases, with 14 bases sitting between them. CDR3 nucleotides: TGTGCCAGCAGCTTACTTGTAGGGGCGGGCACTGAAGCTTTCTTT. Encoded protein: CASSLLVGAGTEAFF.

This clonotype was found many times. This sequence joins TRBV20-1 and TRBJ2-1, with 14 bases lining up with TRBD2. The CDR3 sequence is 14 residues long. The ends lost 1 base at V and 8 bases at J; junction bases unmatched: 1. Germline CDR1 reads DFQATT; CDR2 reads SNEGSKA (reference sequence). The DNA for the CDR3 is TGCAGTGCTAGAGGGACTAGCGGGAGGTATGAGCAGTTCTTC. It codes for CSARGTSGRYEQFF.

This clonotype appeared many times. V and J are TRBV19 and TRBJ2-2; D gene unclear. CDR1 and CDR2 from the germline V gene are LNHDA and SQIVND (reference sequence). V was cut by 7 bases and J by 3 bases, with 15 bases left in between. The CDR3 spans 15 residues. The CDR3 here is CASTPRPGDTGELFF. The DNA of the CDR3 is TGTGCCAGTACCCCTCGGCCAGGAGACACCGGGGAGCTGTTTTTT.

The chain links TRBV5-5 to TRBJ2-2; D gene uncertain. CDR3 size: 16 residues. Germline V gene data show CDR1 as SGHKS and CDR2 as YYEKEE (reference sequence). The V and J ends lost 0 bases and 4 bases respectively, with 13 bases between them. This chain's CDR3 is CASSLEVGWGTGELFF. CDR3 coding DNA: TGTGCCAGCAGCTTGGAGGTGGGCTGGGGCACCGGGGAGCTGTTTTTT.

This clonotype was observed many times. DNA for the CDR3: TGCGCCAGCACCCCGACAGGTTCTCATGGCTACACCTTC. Its protein product is CASTPTGSHGYTF. The rearrangement joins TRBV5-1 to TRBJ1-2, with a possible D match to TRBD1 (6 bases). Trimming cost V 6 bases and J 6 bases, with 15 bases left between them. The CDR3 consists of 13 residues. The V gene's germline CDR1 is SGHRS and CDR2 YFSETQ.

This clonotype showed up many times. V and J are TRBV3-1 and TRBJ1-1; TRBD1 is a possible D gene (5 bases). This CDR3 region has 14 residues. Trimming pared 3 bases from V and 1 base from J, leaving 9 bases between. Looked up from germline, CDR1 is LGHDT and CDR2 is YNNKEL (reference sequence). The CDR3 loop is CASSQGTANTEAFF. The CDR3 coding sequence is TGTGCCAGCAGCCAGGGGACCGCGAACACTGAAGCTTTCTTT.

The rearrangement links TRBV6-2 or TRBV6-3 to TRBJ2-1; TRBD2 matches at 10 bases. CDR3 length: 16 amino acids. From germline, CDR1 is MNHEY and CDR2 SVGEGT. V was clipped by 4 bases and J by 7 bases; unmatched bases: 10. The CDR3 nucleotides are TGTGCCAGCAGTTCGGGCTTCTTAGCGGGGGGAAATGAGCAGTTCTTC. Its translation: CASSSGFLAGGNEQFF.

The chain is built from TRBV15 and TRBJ2-1, with D unresolved. The CDR3 consists of 16 residues. Germline CDR1 LNHNV, CDR2 YYDKDF (reference sequence). V lost 5 bases and J lost 7, with 21 bases in between. The CDR3 protein is CATSPTIGVKGNEQFF. The CDR3 DNA reads as TGTGCCACCAGCCCTACAATCGGAGTGAAGGGAAATGAGCAGTTCTTC.

This clonotype has at least ten counts. The rearrangement links TRBV7-9 to TRBJ2-2, with D tentatively TRBD2 (5 bases). Per germline, CDR1 SEHNR and CDR2 FQNEAQ (reference sequence). The CDR3 is 18 residues long. The ends were cut back, 6 bases at V and 1 base at J, with 21 bases in the middle. The CDR3 DNA reads as TGTGCCAGCAGTACTAATAAGCGACCTGGAGGGAACACCGGGGAGCTGTTTTTT. Protein: CASSTNKRPGGNTGELFF.

This clonotype was seen a handful of times. The V gene is TRBV3-1, the J gene TRBJ2-2; the D gene is possibly TRBD2 (5 bases). Trimming pared 1 base from V and 0 bases from J, leaving 12 bases between. Germline loops: CDR1 LGHDT, CDR2 YNNKEL (reference sequence). The CDR3 totals 17 residues. CDR3 coding DNA: TGTGCCAGCAGCCAAGGGGCCGGGGTTTCGAACACCGGGGAGCTGTTTTTT. Its protein product is CASSQGAGVSNTGELFF.

The CDR3 nucleotides read TGTGCCAGCAGTTCCCTGGACCGACACAATGAGCAGTTCTTC. Its translation is CASSSLDRHNEQFF. The chain couples TRBV12-3 or TRBV12-4 to TRBJ2-1; D not certain. Between the trimmed V and J ends, which lost 4 bases and 5 bases, there was a span of 12 bases. The CDR3 has 14 residues.

Turning to this clonotype: This may stem from a read error, because a much larger clone lies one nucleotide away. CDR3 sequence (DNA): TGTGCCAGCAGTTTAACTTTTGGACCCAATAAAAAACTGTTTTTT. It encodes CASSLTFGPNKKLFF. The chain is built from TRBV12-3 or TRBV12-4 and TRBJ1-4; D uncertain. The CDR3 consists of 15 residues. The germline V and J ends were trimmed by 2 bases and 9 bases, with 16 bases remaining between them.

The table lists this clonotype with a few counts. The V and J genes are TRBV30 and TRBJ2-1; D gene ambiguous. This CDR3 spans 18 amino acids. V was cut by 3 bases and J by 8 bases, with 29 bases left in between. CDR1 GTSNPN and CDR2 SVGIG come from the germline V gene (reference sequence). The CDR3, as DNA: TGTGCCTGGAGGCCCCCTGGTAGGCAGGCAATCCGAAACCATGAGCAGTTCTTC. Protein product: CAWRPPGRQAIRNHEQFF.

Many counts were recorded for this clonotype. This chain uses TRBV30 with TRBJ2-2; D may correspond to TRBD1 or TRBD2 (6 bases each). The CDR3 is made up of 14 amino acids. V gave up 0 bases and J gave up 7 bases, with 12 bases separating them. Germline assignment: CDR1 GTSNPN and CDR2 SVGIG (reference sequence). CDR3 sequence reads: CAWSVQGSGGELFF. In nucleotides, the CDR3 is TGTGCCTGGAGTGTACAGGGTAGCGGCGGGGAGCTGTTTTTT.

This clonotype has a handful of counts. This may be a read error: a much more frequent sequence differs by one nucleotide. V usage is TRBV12-3 or TRBV12-4 and J usage is TRBJ2-1; possibly TRBD1 for D (5 bases). The CDR3 extends over 14 amino acids. In nucleotides, the CDR3 is TGTGCCGGCAGTTTGTTGGAAGGGGCGGCTGAGCAGTTCTTC. This gives the protein CAGSLLEGAAEQFF.

This clonotype was observed many times. This chain uses TRBV30 with TRBJ1-1; D gene ambiguous. V lost 0 bases, J lost 7 bases, and 6 bases lay in between. The CDR3 is 11 residues long. Germline V gene sequence: CDR1 GTSNPN, CDR2 SVGIG (reference sequence). CDR3 sequence (DNA): TGTGCCTGGAGTGTACGAGGTGAAGCTTTCTTT. Translating it yields CAWSVRGEAFF.

The chain employs TRBV6-1 and TRBJ2-3; maybe TRBD1 (6 bases). Per the germline V gene, CDR1 is MNHNS and CDR2 is SASEGT. There are 14 residues in the CDR3. V was shortened by 3 bases and J by 5 bases, with 12 bases between the two germline ends. The CDR3 DNA is TGTGCCAGCAGTGACAGGGGCAGAAGAGATACGCAGTATTTT. It codes for CASSDRGRRDTQYF.

This clonotype came up many times. V usage is TRBV20-1 and J usage is TRBJ2-1; D is uncertain. CDR1 is DFQATT, CDR2 SNEGSKA, per germline (reference sequence). The CDR3 consists of 13 residues. V was shortened by 5 bases and J by 4 bases, with 12 bases between the two germline ends. CDR3 sequence reads: CSAGESVYNEQFF. The CDR3 nucleotides are TGCAGTGCTGGGGAAAGCGTATACAATGAGCAGTTCTTC.

This clonotype was observed many times. J is TRBJ1-6 and V is TRBV7-9, with no clear D. V lost 1 base to trimming and J lost 5 bases, with 3 bases between them. Germline-derived CDR1 and CDR2 are SEHNR and FQNEAQ (reference sequence). CDR3 length: 13 amino acids. CDR3 coding DNA: TGTGCCAGCAGCTTAGGAGATAATTCACCCCTCCACTTT. Translation gives CASSLGDNSPLHF.

This clonotype was counted many times. The chain links TRBV2 to TRBJ2-2; 8 bases fit TRBD2. Trimming removed 7 bases from V and 5 bases from J; junction bases left unmatched: 12. CDR3 size: 16 residues. CDR1 SNHLY and CDR2 FYNNEI come from the germline V gene. The CDR3 coding sequence is TGTGCCAGCAAACTATTAGCGGGACGCGTTACCGGGGAGCTGTTTTTT. This codes for CASKLLAGRVTGELFF.

This clonotype was detected ten times or more. The rearrangement uses TRBV7-2 and TRBJ2-7; a possible D gene is TRBD1 (6 bases). This CDR3 has 15 amino acids. Deletions cut 5 bases from V and 3 bases from J, with 17 bases between. Germline CDR1 and CDR2: SGHTA and FQGNSA. The CDR3 here is CASSKGGGTYYEQYF. CDR3 nucleotides: TGTGCCAGCAGCAAAGGTGGGGGCACCTACTACGAGCAGTACTTC.

This clonotype was picked up many times. The DNA of the CDR3 is TGTGCCAGCAGCTTAACGGGGACAGGGCCCTACGAGCAGTACTTC. Its protein product is CASSLTGTGPYEQYF. The V call is TRBV7-3, the J call TRBJ2-7, with 9 bases identical to TRBD1. This CDR3 is built from 15 residues. CDR1 is SGHTA and CDR2 is FQGTGA in the germline V gene. Germline trimming cut 0 bases from V and 2 bases from J; bases unmatched to any gene: 2.